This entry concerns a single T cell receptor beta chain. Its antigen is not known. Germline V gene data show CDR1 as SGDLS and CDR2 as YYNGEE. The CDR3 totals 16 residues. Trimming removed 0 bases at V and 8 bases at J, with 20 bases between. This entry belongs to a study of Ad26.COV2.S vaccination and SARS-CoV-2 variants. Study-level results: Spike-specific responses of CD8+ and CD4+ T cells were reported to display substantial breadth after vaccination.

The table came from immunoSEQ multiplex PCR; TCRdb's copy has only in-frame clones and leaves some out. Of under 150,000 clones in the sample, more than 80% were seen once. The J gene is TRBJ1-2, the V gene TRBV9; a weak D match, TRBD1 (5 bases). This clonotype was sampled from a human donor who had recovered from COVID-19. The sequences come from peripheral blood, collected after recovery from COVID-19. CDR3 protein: CASSVAGGDGGKGYTF. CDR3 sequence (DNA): TGTGCCAGCAGCGTAGCTGGAGGGGATGGAGGGAAAGGCTACACCTTC. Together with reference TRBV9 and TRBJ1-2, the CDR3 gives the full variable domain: DSGVTQTPKHLITATGQRVTLRCSPRSGDLSVYWYQQSLDQGLQFLIQYYNGEERAKGNILERFSAQQFPDLHSELNLSSLELGDSALYFCASSVAGGDGGKGYTFGSGTRLTVV.